A single sample gave rise to the 14 T cell receptor beta chains below, sequenced in a study of identical twins. Each CDR3 protein is one row after TCRdb ran MiXCR on the 5' RACE reads. The sample includes 220,000 or so distinct CDR3 sequences, around 6.6% of them seen just once. These records were also assigned to another study, of yellow fever vaccine responses in identical twins.

Specimen: memory (CD45RO+) T cells sorted from blood. These receptor sequences come from a young woman in good health.

At least ten counts were recorded for this clonotype. The CDR3 here is CASSPSVGGDEQYF. In nucleotides, the CDR3 is TGTGCCAGCTCTCCTAGCGTAGGGGGGGACGAGCAGTACTTC. J is TRBJ2-7 and V is TRBV28; D might be TRBD2 (7 bases). Germline V lookup: CDR1 MDHEN, CDR2 SYDVKM. Trimming cost V 8 bases and J 5 bases, with 19 bases left between them. The CDR3 runs to 14 residues.

This clonotype was seen at least ten times. The J gene is TRBJ2-5, the V gene TRBV20-1, with no clear D. Trimming took off 6 bases at V and 4 bases at J, with 9 bases between the two ends. CDR3 length equals 11 residues. Germline CDR1 and CDR2: DFQATT and SNEGSKA (reference sequence). The CDR3 DNA sequence: TGCAGTGCCCGACTGGGAGAGACCCAGTACTTC. This codes for CSARLGETQYF.

The sample holds a few counts of this clonotype. V usage is TRBV13 and J usage is TRBJ2-2; D not resolved. The CDR3 runs to 12 residues. Germline V gives CDR1 PRHDT, CDR2 FYEKMQ (reference sequence). With 5 bases removed from V and 6 bases from J, the gap between germline ends came to 7 bases. CDR3 nucleotides: TGTGCCAGCAGCATCCCCCCCGGGGAGCTGTTTTTT. This sequence encodes CASSIPPGELFF.

This clonotype occurred a few times. V gene TRBV12-5 combines with J gene TRBJ1-5; D is unresolved. From germline, CDR1 is LGHNT and CDR2 FRNRAP. The length of the CDR3 is 13 residues. Between the trimmed V and J ends, which lost 4 bases and 5 bases, there was a span of 9 bases. Written as DNA, the CDR3 is TGTGCTAGTGGTTCCAGAGAGCATCAGCCCCAGCATTTT. This codes for CASGSREHQPQHF.

This sequence joins TRBV20-1 and TRBJ1-1; 8 positions match TRBD1. The CDR3 loop spans 14 amino acids. The germline gives CDR1 DFQATT, CDR2 SNEGSKA (reference sequence). Unmatched junction bases numbered 12, after V lost 6 bases and J lost 6 bases. CDR3 loop: CSAEPRQGASEAFF. For the CDR3, the DNA is TGCAGTGCGGAACCCCGGCAGGGGGCATCTGAAGCTTTCTTT.

This clonotype has just a few counts. The gene calls are TRBV11-2 and TRBJ1-1, with D unclear. Germline loops: CDR1 SGHAT, CDR2 FQNNGV. The CDR3 length is 13 residues. With 1 base removed from V and 6 bases from J, the gap between germline ends came to 9 bases. CDR3 region: CASSLAGSPEAFF. Written as DNA, the CDR3 is TGTGCCAGCAGCTTAGCGGGGAGTCCTGAAGCTTTCTTT.

This clonotype was found many times. The V gene is TRBV7-8, the J gene TRBJ2-5, with unresolved D. CDR1 is SGHVS and CDR2 is FQNEAQ in the germline V gene. The V end was cut by 5 bases, the J end by 3 bases, with 7 bases between. This CDR3 spans 12 amino acids. The CDR3 nucleotides read TGTGCCAGCAGCGGTTTGAAAGAGACCCAGTACTTC. Amino acids: CASSGLKETQYF.

This clonotype was observed many times. V is TRBV10-3 and J is TRBJ2-3, with D uncertain. This CDR3 is 13 amino acids long. Trimming pared 2 bases from V and 3 bases from J, leaving 6 bases between. Germline CDR1 and CDR2: ENHRY and SYGVKD. The CDR3 region is CAISEKSTDTQYF. CDR3 in DNA: TGTGCCATCAGTGAGAAGAGTACAGATACGCAGTATTTT.

The gene calls are TRBV5-1 and TRBJ2-2; 11 bases align to TRBD1. J was trimmed by 5 bases and V by 2 bases; bases with no gene match: 2. CDR1 is SGHRS and CDR2 is YFSETQ in the germline V gene. The CDR3 is made up of 15 amino acids. Written as DNA, the CDR3 is TGCGCCAGCAGCTTAGGACAGGGGGCGACCGGGGAGCTGTTTTTT. It specifies CASSLGQGATGELFF.

This clonotype was seen only a few times. At one end, the junction sequence differs from germline, possibly due to a read error. The rearrangement links TRBV12-3 or TRBV12-4 to TRBJ2-1; 8 bases are shared with TRBD1. The CDR3 has 16 amino acids. The CDR3 DNA reads TGTGCCAGCAGTTTGGGCCGCGGACAGGGCCACAATGAGCAGCTCTTC. Amino acids: CASSLGRGQGHNEQLF.

This chain connects TRBV6-4 to TRBJ2-2, with 8 bases identical to TRBD1. The length of the CDR3 is 14 residues. J lost 7 bases, V lost 6 bases, and 7 bases had no gene match. The germline CDR1 and CDR2 sequences are MRHNA and SNTAGT. The CDR3 DNA follows: TGTGCCAGCAGCCAGGGACAGGCGGTCGGGGAGCTGTTTTTT. This translates into CASSQGQAVGELFF.

The gene calls are TRBV7-9 and TRBJ2-7; 8 bases line up with TRBD2. The CDR3 totals 15 residues. Germline values: CDR1 SEHNR, CDR2 FQNEAQ (reference sequence). The J segment lost 3 bases and the V segment lost 7 bases, leaving 11 bases of the junction unmatched. The CDR3 DNA sequence: TGTGCCAGCACTCCACTGGATGCGGGGGGCTACGAGCAGTACTTC. Protein product: CASTPLDAGGYEQYF.

This chain uses TRBV5-1 with TRBJ2-1, with 7 positions matching TRBD1. The V and J ends lost 4 bases and 5 bases, in that order; junction bases with no gene match: 30. Germline lookup yields CDR1 SGHRS and CDR2 YFSETQ. This CDR3 has 22 residues. DNA of the CDR3: TGCGCCAGCAGCCCCGTGGGAGAAAGATCAACGTGGGACAGCCCGTGGGACAATGAGCAGTTCTTC. Its protein product is CASSPVGERSTWDSPWDNEQFF.

The chain carries TRBV10-3 and TRBJ1-1; D gene unclear. This CDR3 has 18 residues. CDR1 and CDR2 from the germline V gene are ENHRY and SYGVKD. V shed 3 bases and J shed 6 bases, with 26 bases lying between them. CDR3 nucleotide sequence: TGTGCCATCAGTGAACGGTCAGCTAACTCGAGGTATTGGCCTGAAGCTTTCTTT. This translates into CAISERSANSRYWPEAFF.